This T cell receptor (beta chain) originates from a study of STAT3 mutations in large granular lymphocyte leukemia. Across the study: Immunosuppressive therapy was given to more than half of T-LGLL patients.

A remark on this clone: Antigen: not known.

Whole-study results and caveats: In T-cell large granular lymphocyte leukemia, about half of patients showed multiple immunodominant subclonotypes. In several patients, dominant TCR clone burden exceeded STAT3 mutant burden, suggesting STAT3 mutation arose secondarily.

After removal of 4 bases from V and 4 bases from J, the junction contained 5 bases not matched to a gene. CDR3 length equals 16 residues. In germline, CDR1 is SGHNT, CDR2 YYREEE (reference sequence). TCRdb's copy holds only in-frame clones and misses some; the assay was immunoSEQ multiplex PCR. The sample includes 17,000 or so clones, about nine tenths of them seen just once. Sample: peripheral blood mononuclear cells. This TCR was recovered from a man between 60 and 75 years old with T-cell large granular lymphocyte leukemia. Some clones in this sample may be carry-over from other donors' samples. This chain uses TRBV5-4 with TRBJ2-3; 14 bases are shared with TRBD2. This chain's CDR3 is CASSGQTSGRADTQYF. Written as DNA, the CDR3 is TGTGCCAGCAGCGGCCAGACTAGCGGGAGGGCAGATACGCAGTATTTT.